This TCR beta chain was sequenced during a study of beta chain features in type 1 diabetes. In germline, CDR1 is MNHNY, CDR2 SVGAGI (reference sequence). The CDR3 loop spans 13 amino acids. V was trimmed by 2 bases and J by 4 bases, leaving 8 bases between them. The entirety of the isolated RNA underwent reverse transcription, so expressed TCRB transcripts were sequenced. Clones were read by immunoSEQ multiplex PCR, and TCRdb kept only the in-frame ones, dropping some. The data contain approximately 37,000 clones, around 64% of them singletons. The chain has TRBV6-6 and TRBJ1-2, with D possibly matching TRBD1 (6 bases). Sequenced sample: Tregs from blood. The source of this sequence is a woman in her thirties in good health. CDR3 sequence (DNA): TGTGCCAGCAGTTACGAACAGGGCTATGGCTACACCTTC. Its protein product is CASSYEQGYGYTF.